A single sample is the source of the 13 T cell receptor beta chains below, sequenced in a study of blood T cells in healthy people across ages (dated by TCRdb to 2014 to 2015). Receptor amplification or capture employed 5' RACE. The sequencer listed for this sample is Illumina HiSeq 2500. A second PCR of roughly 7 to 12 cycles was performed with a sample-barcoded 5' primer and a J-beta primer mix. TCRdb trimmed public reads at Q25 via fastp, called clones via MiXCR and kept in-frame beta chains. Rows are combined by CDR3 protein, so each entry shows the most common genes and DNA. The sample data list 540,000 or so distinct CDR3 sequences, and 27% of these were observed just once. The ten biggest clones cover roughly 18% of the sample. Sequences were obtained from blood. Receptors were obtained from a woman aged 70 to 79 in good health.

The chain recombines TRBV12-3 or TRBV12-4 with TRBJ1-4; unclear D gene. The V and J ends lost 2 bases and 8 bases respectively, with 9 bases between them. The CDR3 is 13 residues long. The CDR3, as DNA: TGTGCCAGCAGTTTATATATCGGGGAAAAACTGTTTTTT. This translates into CASSLYIGEKLFF.

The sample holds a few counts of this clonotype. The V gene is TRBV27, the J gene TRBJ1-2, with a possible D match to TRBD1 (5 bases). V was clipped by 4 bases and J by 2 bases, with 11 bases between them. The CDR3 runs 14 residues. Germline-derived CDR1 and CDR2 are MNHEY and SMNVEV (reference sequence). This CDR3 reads CASSSAGQNYGYTF. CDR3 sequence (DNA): TGTGCCAGCAGTTCGGCAGGGCAAAACTATGGCTACACCTTC.

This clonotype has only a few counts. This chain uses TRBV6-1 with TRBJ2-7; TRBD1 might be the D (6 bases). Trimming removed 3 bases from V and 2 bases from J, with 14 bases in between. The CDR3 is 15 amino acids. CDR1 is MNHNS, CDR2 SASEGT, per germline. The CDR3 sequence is CASSERWTAPYEQYF. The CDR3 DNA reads TGTGCCAGCAGTGAGCGTTGGACAGCTCCCTACGAGCAGTACTTC.

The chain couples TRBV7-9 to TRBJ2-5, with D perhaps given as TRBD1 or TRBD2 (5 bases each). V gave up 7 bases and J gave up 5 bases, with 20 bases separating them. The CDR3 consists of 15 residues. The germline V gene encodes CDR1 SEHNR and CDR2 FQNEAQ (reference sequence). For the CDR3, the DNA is TGTGCCAGCACCCTCTCCGGGGACCCCGGGGAGACCCAGTACTTC. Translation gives CASTLSGDPGETQYF.

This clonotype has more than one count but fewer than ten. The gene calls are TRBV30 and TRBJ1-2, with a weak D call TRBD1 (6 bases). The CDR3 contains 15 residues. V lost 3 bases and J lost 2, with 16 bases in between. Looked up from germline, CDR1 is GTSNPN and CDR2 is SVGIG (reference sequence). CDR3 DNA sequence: TGTGCCTGGAGGGACACAGGGAGCGCAAACTATGGCTACACCTTC. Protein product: CAWRDTGSANYGYTF. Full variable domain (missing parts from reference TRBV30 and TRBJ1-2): SQTIHQWPATLVQPVGSPLSLECTVEGTSNPNLYWYRQAAGRGLQLLFYSVGIGQISSEVPQNLSASRPQDRQFILSSKKLLLSDSGFYLCAWRDTGSANYGYTFGSGTRLTVV.

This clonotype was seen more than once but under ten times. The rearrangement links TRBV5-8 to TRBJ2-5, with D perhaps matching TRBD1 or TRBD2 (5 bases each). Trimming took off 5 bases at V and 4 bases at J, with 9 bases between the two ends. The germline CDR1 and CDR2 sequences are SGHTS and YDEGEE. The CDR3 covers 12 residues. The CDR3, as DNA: TGTGCCAGCAGGTGGGGGAGAGAGACCCAGTACTTC. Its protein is CASRWGRETQYF.

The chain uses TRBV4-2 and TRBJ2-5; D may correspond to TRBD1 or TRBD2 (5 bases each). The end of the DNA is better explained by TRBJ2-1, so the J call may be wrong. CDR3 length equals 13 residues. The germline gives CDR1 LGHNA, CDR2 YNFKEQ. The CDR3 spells CASSQDGGNEQFF. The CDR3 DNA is TGTGCCAGCAGCCAAGATGGGGGCAATGAGCAGTTCTTC.

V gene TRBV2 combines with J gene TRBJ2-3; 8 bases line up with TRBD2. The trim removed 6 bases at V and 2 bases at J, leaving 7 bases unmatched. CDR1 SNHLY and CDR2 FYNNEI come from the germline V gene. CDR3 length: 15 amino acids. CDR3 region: CASRTLAASTDTQYF. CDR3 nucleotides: TGTGCCAGCAGAACACTAGCGGCCTCCACAGATACGCAGTATTTT.

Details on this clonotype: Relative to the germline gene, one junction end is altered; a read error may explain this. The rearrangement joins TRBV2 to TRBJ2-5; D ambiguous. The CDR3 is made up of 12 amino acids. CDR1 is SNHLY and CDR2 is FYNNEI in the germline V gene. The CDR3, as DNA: TGTGCCACCAGTAACGCCTGGGTGACCCAGTACTTC. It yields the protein CATSNAWVTQYF.

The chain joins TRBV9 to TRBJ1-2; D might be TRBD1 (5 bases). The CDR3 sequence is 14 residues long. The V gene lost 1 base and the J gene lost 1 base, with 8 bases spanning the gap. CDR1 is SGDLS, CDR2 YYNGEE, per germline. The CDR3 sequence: CASSVSGNNYGYTF. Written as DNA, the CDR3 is TGTGCCAGCAGCGTATCAGGGAATAACTATGGCTACACCTTC. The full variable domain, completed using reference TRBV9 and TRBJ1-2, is DSGVTQTPKHLITATGQRVTLRCSPRSGDLSVYWYQQSLDQGLQFLIQYYNGEERAKGNILERFSAQQFPDLHSELNLSSLELGDSALYFCASSVSGNNYGYTFGSGTRLTVV.

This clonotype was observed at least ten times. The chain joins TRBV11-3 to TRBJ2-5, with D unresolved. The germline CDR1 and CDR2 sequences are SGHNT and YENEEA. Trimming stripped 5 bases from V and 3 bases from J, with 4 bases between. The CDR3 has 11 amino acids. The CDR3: CASSRKETQYF. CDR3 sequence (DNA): TGTGCCAGCAGCCGTAAAGAGACCCAGTACTTC.

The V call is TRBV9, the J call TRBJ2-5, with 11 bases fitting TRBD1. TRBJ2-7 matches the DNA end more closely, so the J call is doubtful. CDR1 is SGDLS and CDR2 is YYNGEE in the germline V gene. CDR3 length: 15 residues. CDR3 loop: CASSVAGTGGYEQYF. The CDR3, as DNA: TGTGCCAGCAGCGTAGCCGGGACAGGGGGCTACGAGCAGTACTTC.

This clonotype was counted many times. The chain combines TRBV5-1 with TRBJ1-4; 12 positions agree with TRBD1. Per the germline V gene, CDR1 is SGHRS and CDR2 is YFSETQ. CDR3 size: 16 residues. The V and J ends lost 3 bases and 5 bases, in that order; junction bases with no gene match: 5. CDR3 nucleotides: TGCGCCAGCAGCTGGGGACAGGGGGCCCAGAATGAAAAACTGTTTTTT. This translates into CASSWGQGAQNEKLFF.